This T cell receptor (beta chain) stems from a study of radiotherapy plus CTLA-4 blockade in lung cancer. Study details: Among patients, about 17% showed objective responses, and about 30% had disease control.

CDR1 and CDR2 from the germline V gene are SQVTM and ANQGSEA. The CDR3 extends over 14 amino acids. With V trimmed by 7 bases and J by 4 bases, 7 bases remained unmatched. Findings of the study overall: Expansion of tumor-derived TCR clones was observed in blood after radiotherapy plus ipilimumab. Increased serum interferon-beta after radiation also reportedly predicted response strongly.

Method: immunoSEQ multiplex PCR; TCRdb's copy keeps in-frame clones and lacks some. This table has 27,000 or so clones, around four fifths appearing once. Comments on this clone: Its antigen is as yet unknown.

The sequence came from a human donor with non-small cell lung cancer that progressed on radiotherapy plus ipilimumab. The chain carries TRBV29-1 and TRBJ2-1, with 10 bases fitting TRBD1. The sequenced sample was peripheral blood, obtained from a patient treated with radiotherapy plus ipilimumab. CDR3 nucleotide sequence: TGCAGCGCCGGGACAGGGGTTAGTTACAATGAGCAGTTCTTC. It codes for CSAGTGVSYNEQFF.